This TCR beta chain was identified during a study of OX40 agonist ivuxolimab in advanced cancers. Blood sampling was done at baseline, cycle 4 day 1, and cycle 7 day 1. This CDR3 spans 12 amino acids. Looked up from germline, CDR1 is MGHDK and CDR2 is SYGVNS. Trimming left V 6 bases short and J 1 base short, with 7 bases between. This clone was seen a few times. Its target is unknown. Here immunoSEQ multiplex PCR was the method, and the copy in TCRdb shows in-frame clones only, minus some. The repertoire consists of about 14,000 clones, with over 75% occurring once and the leading ten covering 13% to 15%. Notes on the study in general: At 0.1 to 3.0 mg/kg, CD4+ and CD8+ blood T cells expanded clonally by week 6.

The clonotype was recovered from an adult with an advanced solid tumor such as melanoma, head and neck, liver or kidney cancer. This material consisted of CD4+ or CD8+ T cells sorted from blood, taken in a trial of the OX40 agonist ivuxolimab. The chain carries TRBV25-1 and TRBJ2-7, with D tentatively TRBD1 (5 bases). Written as DNA, the CDR3 is TGTGCCAGCAGAGGGGATTCCTACGAGCAGTACTTC. This translates into CASRGDSYEQYF.